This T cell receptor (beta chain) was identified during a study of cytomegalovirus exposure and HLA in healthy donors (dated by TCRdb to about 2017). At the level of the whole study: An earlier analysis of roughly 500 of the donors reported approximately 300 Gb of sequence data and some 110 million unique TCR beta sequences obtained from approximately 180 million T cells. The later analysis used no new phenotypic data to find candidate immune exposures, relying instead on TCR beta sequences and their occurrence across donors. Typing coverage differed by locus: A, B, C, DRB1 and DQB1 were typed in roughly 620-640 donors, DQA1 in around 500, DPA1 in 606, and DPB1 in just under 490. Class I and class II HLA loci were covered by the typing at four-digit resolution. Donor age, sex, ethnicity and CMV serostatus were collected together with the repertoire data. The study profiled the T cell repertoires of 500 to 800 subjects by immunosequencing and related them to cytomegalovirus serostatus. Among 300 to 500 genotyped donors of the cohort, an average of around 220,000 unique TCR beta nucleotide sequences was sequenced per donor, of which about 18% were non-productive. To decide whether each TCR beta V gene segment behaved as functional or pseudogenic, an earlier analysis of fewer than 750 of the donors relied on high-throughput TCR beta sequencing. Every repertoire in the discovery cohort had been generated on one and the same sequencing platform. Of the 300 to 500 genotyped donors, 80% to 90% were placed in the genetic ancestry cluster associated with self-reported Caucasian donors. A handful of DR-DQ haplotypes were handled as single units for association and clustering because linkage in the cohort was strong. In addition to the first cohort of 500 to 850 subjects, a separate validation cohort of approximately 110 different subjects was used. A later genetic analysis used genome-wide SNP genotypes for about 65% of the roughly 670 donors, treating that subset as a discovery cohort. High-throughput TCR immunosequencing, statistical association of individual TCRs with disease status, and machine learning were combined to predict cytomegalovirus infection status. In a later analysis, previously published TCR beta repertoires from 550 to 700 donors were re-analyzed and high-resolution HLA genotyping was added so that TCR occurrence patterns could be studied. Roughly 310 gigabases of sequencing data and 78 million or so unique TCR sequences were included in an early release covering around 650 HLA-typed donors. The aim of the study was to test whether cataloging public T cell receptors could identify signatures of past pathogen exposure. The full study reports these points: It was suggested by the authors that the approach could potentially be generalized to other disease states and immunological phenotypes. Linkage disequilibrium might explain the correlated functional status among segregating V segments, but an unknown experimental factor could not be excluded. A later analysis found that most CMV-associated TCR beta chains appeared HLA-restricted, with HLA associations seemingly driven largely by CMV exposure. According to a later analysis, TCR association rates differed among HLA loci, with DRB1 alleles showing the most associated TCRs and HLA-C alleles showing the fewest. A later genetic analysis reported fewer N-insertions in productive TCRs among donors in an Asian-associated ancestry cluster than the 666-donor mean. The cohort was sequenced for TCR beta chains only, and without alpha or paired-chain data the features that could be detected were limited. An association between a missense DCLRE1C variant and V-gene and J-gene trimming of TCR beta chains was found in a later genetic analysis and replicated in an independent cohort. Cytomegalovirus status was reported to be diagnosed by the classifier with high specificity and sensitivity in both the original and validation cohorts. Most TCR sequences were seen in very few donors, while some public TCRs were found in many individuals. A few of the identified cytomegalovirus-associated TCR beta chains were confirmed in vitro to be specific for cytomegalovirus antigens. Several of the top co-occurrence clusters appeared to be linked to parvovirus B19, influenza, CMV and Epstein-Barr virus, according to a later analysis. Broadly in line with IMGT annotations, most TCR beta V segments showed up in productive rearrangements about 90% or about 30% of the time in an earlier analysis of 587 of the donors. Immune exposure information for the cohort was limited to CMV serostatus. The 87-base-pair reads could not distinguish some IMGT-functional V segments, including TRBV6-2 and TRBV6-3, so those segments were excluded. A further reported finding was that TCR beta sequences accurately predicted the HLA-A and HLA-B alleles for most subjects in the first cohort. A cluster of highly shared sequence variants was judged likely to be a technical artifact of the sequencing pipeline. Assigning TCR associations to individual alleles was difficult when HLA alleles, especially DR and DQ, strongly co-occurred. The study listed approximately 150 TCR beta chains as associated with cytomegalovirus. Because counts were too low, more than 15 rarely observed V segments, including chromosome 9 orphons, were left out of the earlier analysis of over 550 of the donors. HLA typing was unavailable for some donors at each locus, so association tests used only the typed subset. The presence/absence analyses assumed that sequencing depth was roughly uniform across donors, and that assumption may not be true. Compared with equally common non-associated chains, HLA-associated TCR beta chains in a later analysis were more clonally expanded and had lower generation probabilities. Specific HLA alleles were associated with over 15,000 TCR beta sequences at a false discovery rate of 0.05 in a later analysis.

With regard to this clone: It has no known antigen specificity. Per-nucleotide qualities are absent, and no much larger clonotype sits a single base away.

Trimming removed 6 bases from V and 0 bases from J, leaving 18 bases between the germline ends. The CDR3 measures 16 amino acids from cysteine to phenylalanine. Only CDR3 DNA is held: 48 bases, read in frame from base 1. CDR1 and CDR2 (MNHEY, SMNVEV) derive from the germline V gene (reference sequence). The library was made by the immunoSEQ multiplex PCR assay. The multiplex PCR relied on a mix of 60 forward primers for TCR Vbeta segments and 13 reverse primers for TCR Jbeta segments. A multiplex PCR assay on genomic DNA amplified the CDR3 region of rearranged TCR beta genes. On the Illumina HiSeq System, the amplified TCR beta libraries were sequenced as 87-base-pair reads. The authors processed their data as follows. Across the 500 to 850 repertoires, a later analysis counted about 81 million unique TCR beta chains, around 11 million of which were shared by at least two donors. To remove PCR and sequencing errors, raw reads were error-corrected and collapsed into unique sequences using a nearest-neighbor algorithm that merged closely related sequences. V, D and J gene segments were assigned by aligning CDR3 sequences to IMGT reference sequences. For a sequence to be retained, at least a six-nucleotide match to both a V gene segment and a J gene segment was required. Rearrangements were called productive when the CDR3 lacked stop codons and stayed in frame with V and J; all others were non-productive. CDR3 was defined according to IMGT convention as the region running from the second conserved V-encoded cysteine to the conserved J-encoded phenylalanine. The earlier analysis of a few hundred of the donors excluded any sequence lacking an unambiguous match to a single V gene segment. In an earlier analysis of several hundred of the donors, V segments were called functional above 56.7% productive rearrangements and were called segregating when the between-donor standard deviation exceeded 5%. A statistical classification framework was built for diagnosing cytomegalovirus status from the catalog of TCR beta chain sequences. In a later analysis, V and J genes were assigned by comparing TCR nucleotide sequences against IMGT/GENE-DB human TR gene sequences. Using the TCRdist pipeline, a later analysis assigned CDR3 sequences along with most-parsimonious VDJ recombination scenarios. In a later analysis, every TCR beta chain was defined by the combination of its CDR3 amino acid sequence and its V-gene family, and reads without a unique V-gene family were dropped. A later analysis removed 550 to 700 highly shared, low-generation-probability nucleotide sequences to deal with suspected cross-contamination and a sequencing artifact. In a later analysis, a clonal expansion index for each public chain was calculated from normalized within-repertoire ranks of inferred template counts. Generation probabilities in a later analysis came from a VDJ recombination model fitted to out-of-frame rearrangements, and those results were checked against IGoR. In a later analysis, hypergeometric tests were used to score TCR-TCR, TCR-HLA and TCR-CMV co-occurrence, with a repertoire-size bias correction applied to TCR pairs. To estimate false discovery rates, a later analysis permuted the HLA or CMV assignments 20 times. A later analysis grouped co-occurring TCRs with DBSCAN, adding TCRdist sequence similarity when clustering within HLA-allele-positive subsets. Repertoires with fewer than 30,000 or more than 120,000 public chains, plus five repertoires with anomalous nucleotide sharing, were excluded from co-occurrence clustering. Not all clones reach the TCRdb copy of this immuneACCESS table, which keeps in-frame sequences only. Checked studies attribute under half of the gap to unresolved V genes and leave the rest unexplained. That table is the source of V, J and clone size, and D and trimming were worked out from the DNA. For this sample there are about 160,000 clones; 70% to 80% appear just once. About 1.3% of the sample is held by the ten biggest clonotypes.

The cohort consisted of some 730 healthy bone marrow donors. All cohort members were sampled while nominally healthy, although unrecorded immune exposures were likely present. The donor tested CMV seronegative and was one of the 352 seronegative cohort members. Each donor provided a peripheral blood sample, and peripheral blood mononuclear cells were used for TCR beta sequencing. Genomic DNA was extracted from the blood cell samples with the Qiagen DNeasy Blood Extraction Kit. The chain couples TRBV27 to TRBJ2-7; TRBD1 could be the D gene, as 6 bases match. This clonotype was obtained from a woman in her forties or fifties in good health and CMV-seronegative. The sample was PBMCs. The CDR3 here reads CASSFGRDRTSYEQYF. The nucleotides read TGTGCCAGCAGCTTCGGGCGAGACAGGACCTCCTACGAGCAGTACTTC.